The rows below give T cell receptor beta chains drawn from one sample of a study of technical replicates of blood from a few donors. Libraries were prepared by immunoSEQ multiplex PCR; TCRdb keeps only in-frame clonotypes and omits some of them. The data contain roughly 100,000 clones, 90% to 96% of them singletons. Sequencing was done on a sample of T cells isolated from PBMCs. These TCRs come from a human donor in good health. The conserved cysteine and the conserved F or W are not part of the CDR3 here. The order of the fields is J gene, V gene, CDR3 protein.

TRBJ2-7,TRBV28,ASSFPLAGDYEQY
TRBJ2-7,TRBV6-1,ASRKESREEQY
TRBJ1-1,TRBV7-2,ASSLGQANTEAF
TRBJ1-1,TRBV4-1,ASSQALIQGRAEAF
TRBJ2-7,TRBV27,ASSGGNGWYEQY
TRBJ2-5,TRBV4-2,ASSQLGRGSAQY
TRBJ1-2,TRBV6-5,ASSELTGGYGYT
TRBJ2-1,TRBV5-6,ASSPDRVSDEQF
TRBJ2-1,TRBV5-1,ASSPRVGGDSYNEQF
TRBJ2-7,TRBV5-4,ASSLLAAGEQY
TRBJ2-7,TRBV7-8,ASSLNRGRNEQY
TRBJ1-5,TRBV28,ASTDRTLQPQH
TRBJ2-7,TRBV19,ASRSNRDSPDYEQY
TRBJ2-6,TRBV5-1,ASSVTGSGANVLT
TRBJ2-7,TRBV30,AWDRGSYEQY
TRBJ2-3,TRBV13,ASSSYKSTDTQY
TRBJ2-1,TRBV7-8,ASSSGDGTI
TRBJ2-7,TRBV7-9,ASSPLLGGATNEQY
TRBJ1-1,TRBV19,ASSQKGTSLLNTEAF
TRBJ1-1,TRBV21-1,ASSKWARQNTEAF
TRBJ2-3,TRBV6-1,ASSESGGTQY
TRBJ2-7,TRBV7-2,ASSSREMSYEQY
TRBJ2-7,TRBV9,ASSVADRVHEQY
TRBJ1-1,TRBV28,ASNLGAQGGNTEAF
TRBJ2-7,TRBV5-1,ARTAPTQY
TRBJ2-1,TRBV5-4,ASSFRQGALLNEQF
TRBJ2-3,TRBV5-3,ARSRWRGSNPDTQY